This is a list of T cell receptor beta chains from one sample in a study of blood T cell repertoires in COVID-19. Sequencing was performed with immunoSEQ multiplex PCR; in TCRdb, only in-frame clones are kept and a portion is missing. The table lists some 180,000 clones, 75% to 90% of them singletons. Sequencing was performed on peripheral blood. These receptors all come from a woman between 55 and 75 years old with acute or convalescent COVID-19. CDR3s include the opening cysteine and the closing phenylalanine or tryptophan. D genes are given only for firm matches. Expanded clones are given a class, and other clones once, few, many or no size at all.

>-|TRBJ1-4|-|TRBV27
CASSRGLANEKLFF
TGTGCCAGCAGTAGAGGGCTAGCTAATGAAAAACTGTTTTTT
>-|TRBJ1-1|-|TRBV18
CATKDSPNTEAFF
TGTGCCACCAAGGACAGTCCGAACACTGAAGCTTTCTTT
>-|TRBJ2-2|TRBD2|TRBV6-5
CASSRGVSTGELFF
TGTGCCAGCAGTCGGGGGGTCTCGACCGGGGAGCTGTTTTTT
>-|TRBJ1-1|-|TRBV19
CASSIERGSTEAFF
TGTGCCAGTAGTATAGAACGGGGGAGCACTGAAGCTTTCTTT
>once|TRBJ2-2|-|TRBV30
CAWSVGRSNTGELFF
TGTGCCTGGAGTGTCGGCAGGTCGAACACCGGGGAGCTGTTTTTT
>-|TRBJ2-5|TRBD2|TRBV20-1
CSASVAGAGETQYF
TGCAGTGCTAGTGTCGCGGGAGCTGGTGAGACCCAGTACTTC
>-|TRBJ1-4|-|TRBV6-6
CASSLNRVSNEKLFF
TGTGCCAGCAGCCTCAACAGGGTTTCTAATGAAAAACTGTTTTTT
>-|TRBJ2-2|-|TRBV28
CASSSVRGELFF
TGTGCCAGCAGCAGCGTTAGAGGGGAGCTGTTTTTT
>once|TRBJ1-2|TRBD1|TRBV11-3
CASSRDRESRGYTF
TGTGCCAGCAGCAGGGACAGGGAAAGTCGGGGCTACACCTTC
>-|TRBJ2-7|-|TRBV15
CATSREAGTYEQYF
TGTGCCACCAGCAGAGAGGCGGGAACCTACGAGCAGTACTTC
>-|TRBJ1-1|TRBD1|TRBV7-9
CASSRQGSGTEAFF
TGTGCCAGCAGCCGACAGGGGTCGGGCACTGAAGCTTTCTTT
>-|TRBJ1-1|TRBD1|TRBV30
CAWKSSGQGPNTEAFF
TGTGCCTGGAAATCCTCGGGACAGGGGCCGAACACTGAAGCTTTCTTT
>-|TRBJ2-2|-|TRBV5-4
CASSLAGGSTGELFF
TGTGCCAGCAGCTTGGCTGGGGGGTCCACCGGGGAGCTGTTTTTT
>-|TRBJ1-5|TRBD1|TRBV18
CASSPQTGRDQPQHF
TGTGCCAGCTCACCCCAGACAGGGAGAGATCAGCCCCAGCATTTT
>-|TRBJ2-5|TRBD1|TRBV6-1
CASSEEGTGLGQETQYF
TGTGCCAGCAGTGAAGAGGGGACAGGGCTCGGCCAAGAGACCCAGTACTTC
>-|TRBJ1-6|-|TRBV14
CASSPGGAGISPLHF
TGTGCCAGCAGCCCTGGGGGAGCGGGAATCTCACCCCTCCACTTT
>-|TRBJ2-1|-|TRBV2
CASTMYREGEQFF
TGTGCCAGTACCATGTACAGGGAGGGTGAGCAGTTCTTC
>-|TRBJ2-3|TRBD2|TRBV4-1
CASRGFSGRPSTDTQYF
TGCGCCAGCAGGGGATTTAGCGGGAGGCCATCCACAGATACGCAGTATTTT
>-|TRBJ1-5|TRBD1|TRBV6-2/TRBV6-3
CASSYSGQRNQPQHF
TGTGCCAGCAGTTACTCGGGACAGAGGAATCAGCCCCAGCATTTT
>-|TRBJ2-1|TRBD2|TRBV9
CASSVGRERKDEQFF
TGTGCCAGCAGCGTTGGGAGGGAGCGGAAGGATGAGCAGTTCTTC